The present T cell receptor (beta chain) was sequenced within a study of blood T cell repertoires in COVID-19. Turning to the study itself: Acute and convalescent COVID-19 samples came from the United States, Italy and Spain.

Trimming shortened V by 5 bases and J by 4 bases, and 20 bases separated the two germline ends. The CDR3 covers 16 residues. Germline V lookup: CDR1 LNHDA, CDR2 SQIVND (reference sequence). Original handling: Reference gene primer amplification gave estimated nucleated cell counts. TCRdb keeps only in-frame clones here, not all; method: immunoSEQ multiplex PCR. The D gene and trimming were derived from the DNA, and the V and J assignments and clone size from that table. The data show more than 150,000 clones, with around 83% seen just once and about 6% held by the top ten. The chain has TRBV19 and TRBJ1-1; a weak D match, TRBD1 (6 bases). The clonotype originates from a woman aged 40 to 55 with acute or convalescent COVID-19. The specimen was peripheral blood. The CDR3 is CASSRGPGVSVTEAFF. CDR3 in DNA: TGTGCCAGTAGTCGAGGCCCAGGGGTTTCGGTCACTGAAGCTTTCTTT.